A single sample is the source of the 14 T cell receptor beta chains below, sequenced in a study of T cell responses to AZD1222 COVID-19 vaccine. TCRdb's copy holds only in-frame clones and misses some; the assay was immunoSEQ multiplex PCR. The sample lists roughly 140,000 clones, 90% occurring once. The sample consisted of peripheral blood, taken 28 days after the second AZD1222 dose. The receptors originated from an adult who received the AZD1222 COVID-19 vaccine.

This clone was counted once. The rearrangement joins TRBV3-1 (or the pseudogene TRBV3-2) to TRBJ2-5, with 7 bases lining up with TRBD2. V dropped 2 bases and J dropped 4; count of bases not matched to a gene: 4. The V gene's germline CDR1 is LGHDT and CDR2 YNNKEL (reference sequence). The CDR3 has 14 amino acids. The CDR3 DNA is TGTGCCAGCAGCCAAAGCGGGACTTTAGAGACCCAGTACTTC. Residues: CASSQSGTLETQYF.

This chain connects TRBV25-1 to TRBJ2-3; a possible D gene is TRBD1 (5 bases). Germline lookup yields CDR1 MGHDK and CDR2 SYGVNS. Trimming pared 4 bases from V and 1 base from J, leaving 6 bases between. The CDR3 is 13 amino acids. CDR3 nucleotide sequence: TGTGCCAGCAGTGGCAGGGGCACAGATACGCAGTATTTT. Its translation: CASSGRGTDTQYF.

The chain links TRBV19 to TRBJ1-5, with TRBD1 identical over 7 bases. The V segment lost 7 bases and the J segment 7 bases; nucleotides outside the gene matches: 4. Per the germline V gene, CDR1 is LNHDA and CDR2 is SQIVND (reference sequence). CDR3 length equals 12 residues. In DNA form, the CDR3 reads TGTGCCAGTAAGGGGGCATGGCAGCCCCAGCATTTT. Protein: CASKGAWQPQHF.

The genes are TRBV5-5 and TRBJ2-2; D unresolved. The V end was cut by 0 bases, the J end by 7 bases, with 4 bases between. Germline CDR1 reads SGHKS; CDR2 reads YYEKEE (reference sequence). The CDR3 is 12 amino acids. CDR3 amino acids: CASSLGNGELFF. Here the CDR3 DNA reads TGTGCCAGCAGCTTGGGGAACGGGGAGCTGTTTTTT.

The rearrangement joins TRBV19 to TRBJ2-5; 15 nucleotides align to TRBD2. CDR1 LNHDA and CDR2 SQIVND come from the germline V gene (reference sequence). Losses at the gene ends were 10 bases for V and 5 bases for J; bases not matched to a gene: 8. The CDR3 runs 15 residues. CDR3 nucleotide sequence: TGTGCCACAAGGACTAGCGGGGGGGCCGTTGAGACCCAGTACTTC. Protein product: CATRTSGGAVETQYF.

This clone turned up a few times. This chain connects TRBV28 to TRBJ1-5; D unclear. Trimming removed 5 bases at V and 2 bases at J, with 7 bases between. CDR3 length: 13 amino acids. Per germline, CDR1 MDHEN and CDR2 SYDVKM. CDR3 amino acids: CASSDRGNQPQHF. CDR3 in DNA: TGTGCCAGCAGTGATAGGGGCAATCAGCCCCAGCATTTT.

The chain combines TRBV11-2 with TRBJ1-2; 7 bases agree with TRBD1. V trimming: 5 bases; J trimming: 1 base; junction bases outside the gene matches: 16. This CDR3 has 18 amino acids. CDR1 SGHAT and CDR2 FQNNGV come from the germline V gene. The DNA of the CDR3 is TGTGCCAGCAGCACCATCCGTCGGGACAGAGACTTTAACTATGGCTACACCTTC. Translated: CASSTIRRDRDFNYGYTF.

This clone was recorded once. The gene calls are TRBV5-1 and TRBJ2-5, with 9 bases fitting TRBD2. CDR3 length: 15 amino acids. V lost 7 bases to trimming and J lost 0 bases; unmatched junction nucleotides: 7. Germline V gene sequence: CDR1 SGHRS, CDR2 YFSETQ. The CDR3 sequence: CASAGLASYQETQYF. CDR3 nucleotide sequence: TGCGCCAGCGCTGGACTAGCGTCATACCAAGAGACCCAGTACTTC.

This chain connects TRBV30 to TRBJ2-7, with D tentatively TRBD2 (6 bases). This CDR3 region has 13 residues. V was clipped by 3 bases and J by 0 bases, with 9 bases between them. The germline gives CDR1 GTSNPN, CDR2 SVGIG (reference sequence). In nucleotides, the CDR3 is TGTGCCTGGAGAGCCGGGAGCTCCTACGAGCAGTACTTC. This encodes CAWRAGSSYEQYF.

This sequence joins TRBV7-2 and TRBJ1-5, with D perhaps matching TRBD1 (5 bases). The CDR3 has 15 residues. CDR1 and CDR2 (germline): SGHTA, FQGNSA. Trimming removed 5 bases at V and 4 bases at J, with 15 bases between. The CDR3 DNA reads as TGTGCCAGCAGCACAACCGCGGGACGGAATCAGCCCCAGCATTTT. This encodes CASSTTAGRNQPQHF.

This clone was seen a single time. The CDR3 DNA reads as TGTGCAAGTCGCTTAGTGCACCTAACTTTTCCGGGAGCTAACTATGGCTACACCTTC. Amino acid sequence: CASRLVHLTFPGANYGYTF. The chain links TRBV12-2 to TRBJ1-2. TRBV12-2 is noted as a pseudogene. CDR3 length: 19 amino acids.

V and J are TRBV5-1 and TRBJ2-3, with D tentatively TRBD1 (6 bases). Germline lookup yields CDR1 SGHRS and CDR2 YFSETQ. Between the trimmed V and J ends, which lost 2 bases and 2 bases, there was a span of 15 bases. The CDR3 extends over 16 amino acids. The CDR3 DNA reads as TGCGCCAGCAGCTTTGGCGGCGGACAGCTCACAGATACGCAGTATTTT. It translates to CASSFGGGQLTDTQYF.

The rearrangement links TRBV14 to TRBJ2-7; D remains ambiguous. V shed 4 bases and J shed 0 bases, with 13 bases lying between them. Germline V gene sequence: CDR1 SGHDN, CDR2 FVKESK. The CDR3 is made up of 15 amino acids. The CDR3 DNA is TGTGCCAGCAGCCCTAACGGCCTATCCTCCTACGAGCAGTACTTC. It yields the protein CASSPNGLSSYEQYF.

V is TRBV3-1 (or the pseudogene TRBV3-2) and J is TRBJ2-3; weak D call: TRBD2 (5 bases). The CDR3 contains 13 residues. V dropped 4 bases and J dropped 4 bases, with 9 bases sitting between them. Germline V CDR1 and CDR2: LGHDT, YNNKEL (reference sequence). The CDR3 here is CASSLSGADTQYF. DNA for the CDR3: TGTGCCAGCAGCCTAAGCGGAGCAGATACGCAGTATTTT.